This TCR beta chain was captured in a study of cytomegalovirus exposure and HLA in healthy donors. General observations from the study: Presence/absence analysis assumed near-uniform sequencing depth across donors. The study labeled fewer than 200 TCR beta chains cytomegalovirus-associated. Prior analysis indicated that the majority of TCR beta V segments exhibited productivity approximately 87% or approximately 30% of the time.

This PCR relied on a set of 60 Vbeta primers and 13 Jbeta primers. Repertoires were generated with immunoSEQ multiplex PCR, while TCRdb's copy carries only in-frame clones and drops some. The table shows 130,000 or so clones, with 73% occurring only once. Note on this clone: Its antigen is still unknown.

Germline loops: CDR1 LNHDA, CDR2 SQIVND (reference sequence). CDR3 length: 15 amino acids. V lost 5 bases to trimming and J lost 3 bases; unmatched junction nucleotides: 6. Sequencing was done on a sample of PBMCs. This chain joins TRBV19 and TRBJ2-2; 7 bases map to TRBD1. The source of this sequence is a woman aged 35 to 49 in good health and CMV-seropositive. In DNA form, the CDR3 reads TGTGCCAGTAGTTCACAGGGGTTGGACACCGGGGAGCTGTTTTTT. Amino acid sequence: CASSSQGLDTGELFF. Together with reference TRBV19 and TRBJ2-2, the CDR3 gives the full variable domain: DGGITQSPKYLFRKEGQNVTLSCEQNLNHDAMYWYRQDPGQGLRLIYYSQIVNDFQKGDIAEGYSVSREKKESFPLTVTSAQKNPTAFYLCASSSQGLDTGELFFGEGSRLTVL.